This T cell receptor (beta chain) derives from a study of CD8+ T cells in alopecia areata. Study results and caveats: Scalp lesions, especially in alopecia totalis/universalis, had higher clonality than normal scalp.

This clone has just a few counts. Its specificity is unknown. Trimming removed 5 bases from V and 5 bases from J, with 7 bases in between. Germline V gene lookup returns CDR1 SGHRS and CDR2 YFSETQ. CDR3 length equals 11 residues. Stated treatment: oral pan-JAK inhibitor, 5-10 mg twice daily. Once RNA had been extracted, it was reverse transcribed into cDNA to act as the sequencing template. Repertoires were generated with immunoSEQ multiplex PCR, while TCRdb's copy carries only in-frame clones and drops some. The data show fewer than 250,000 clones, with under 70% seen just once and around 4% held by the top ten.

The receptor comes from a human donor with alopecia areata. The sample in question was CD4+ T cells sorted from blood, obtained at week 4, from a patient treated with tofacitinib. V usage is TRBV5-1 and J usage is TRBJ1-1; D not resolved. In DNA, the CDR3 is TGCGCCAGCAGAGAGACGACTGAAGCTTTCTTT. Amino acids: CASRETTEAFF.